This TCR beta chain was sequenced in a study of blood T cells in healthy people across ages. In this sample, this clonotype turned up a few times. One end of the junction does not line up with germline, which may come from a read error. A J-beta primer mix and a sample-barcoded 5' primer were used in a second PCR of about 7 to 12 cycles. TCRdb fed the 5' RACE reads into MiXCR, producing one record per CDR3 protein. This sample yields 800,000 or so distinct CDR3 sequences, of which around 25% are seen a single time; more than 3% belongs to the top ten. The CDR3 runs 13 residues. This sample was shared with a second study, whose subject was T cells of mothers and their children.

V usage is TRBV12-3 or TRBV12-4 and J usage is TRBJ2-1; D gene uncertain. Sequencing was performed on blood. This TCR was recovered from a boy between 10 and 17 years old in good health. CDR3 amino acids: CASTNLVQAEVIF. CDR3 DNA: TGTGCCAGCACCAATTTAGTCCAGGCCGAGGTGATCTTC.